The 10 T cell receptor beta chains given below trace back to one sample, sequenced in a study of technical replicates of blood from a few donors (dated by TCRdb to the late 2010s). Libraries were made using the immunoSEQ multiplex PCR assay. TCRdb's version of the immuneACCESS table is confined to in-frame rearrangements and falls short of the full clone set. An unresolved V gene accounts for under half of the shortfall where checked; the remainder is of unknown origin. Counted in this sample were about 84,000 clones; around 97% of them appeared once. The top ten hold over 0.15% of the sample. Sequenced: T cells isolated from PBMCs. The receptors derive from a human donor in good health.

This clone was counted once. The rearrangement joins TRBV5-4 to TRBJ1-2, with TRBD1 matching 7 bases. Germline CDR1 and CDR2: SGHNT and YYREEE (reference sequence). J gave up 4 bases and V 0 bases, and 3 bases lay outside the gene matches. This CDR3 has 14 amino acids. The CDR3 coding sequence is TGTGCCAGCAGCTTGGAGGGGGCTGCCTATGGCTACACCTTC. As protein: CASSLEGAAYGYTF.

As DNA, the CDR3 is TGTGCCATCAGTGACCCTAGCGGGATAGGAAGGGCCTACGAGCAGTACTTC. Protein: CAISDPSGIGRAYEQYF. The chain carries TRBV10-3 and TRBJ2-7, with 9 bases that match TRBD2. J was trimmed by 2 bases and V by 3 bases; bases with no gene match: 11. Per the germline V gene, CDR1 is ENHRY and CDR2 is SYGVKD. CDR3 length: 17 amino acids.

J is TRBJ2-1 and V is TRBV9; D perhaps matches TRBD1 (6 bases). Per the germline V gene, CDR1 is SGDLS and CDR2 is YYNGEE. The CDR3 is 14 amino acids. Trimming cost V 2 bases and J 10 bases, with 16 bases left between them. DNA for the CDR3: TGTGCCAGCAGCGTCTCCCTACGGGACACCGAGCAGTTCTTC. It codes for CASSVSLRDTEQFF.

The chain carries TRBV4-1 and TRBJ2-7; 9 bases are shared with TRBD2. Germline CDR1 is MGHRA and CDR2 is YSYEKL. This CDR3 is 16 amino acids long. The V and J ends lost 0 bases and 2 bases, in that order; junction bases with no gene match: 5. The CDR3 coding sequence is TGCGCCAGCAGCCAAGAATTGCGCGGGAGGGCCTACGAGCAGTACTTC. Residues: CASSQELRGRAYEQYF.

V usage is TRBV5-1 and J usage is TRBJ2-2; D is perhaps TRBD1 (5 bases). Trimming took off 0 bases at V and 1 base at J, with 7 bases between the two ends. Looked up from germline, CDR1 is SGHRS and CDR2 is YFSETQ. CDR3 length equals 15 residues. CDR3 in amino acids: CASSLGTGNTGELFF. The DNA for the CDR3 is TGCGCCAGCAGCTTGGGAACAGGGAACACCGGGGAGCTGTTTTTT.

This chain uses TRBV30 with TRBJ1-1, with D uncertain. The CDR3 is made up of 16 amino acids. Germline CDR1 reads GTSNPN; CDR2 reads SVGIG (reference sequence). V was pared by 1 base and J by 1 base, with 16 bases between. The CDR3 reads CAWSGLILSANTEAFF. CDR3 DNA sequence: TGTGCCTGGAGTGGCTTAATCCTGAGCGCGAACACTGAAGCTTTCTTT.

This clone was detected only a few times. The genes are TRBV7-9 and TRBJ1-5; unclear D gene. The length of the CDR3 is 14 residues. Trimming left V 3 bases short and J 0 bases short, with 6 bases between. CDR1 is SEHNR, CDR2 FQNEAQ, per germline (reference sequence). The CDR3 spells CASSFEPSNQPQHF. DNA of the CDR3: TGTGCCAGCAGCTTTGAGCCTAGCAATCAGCCCCAGCATTTT.

CDR3 sequence: CASSLGQGDTQYF. The DNA for the CDR3 is TGTGCCAGCAGCTTGGGACAGGGCGATACGCAGTATTTT. The chain recombines TRBV5-4 with TRBJ2-3; TRBD1 aligns across 7 bases. V shed 0 bases, J shed 6 bases, and the junction held 1 base outside the gene matches. The CDR3 extends over 13 amino acids. Germline V gives CDR1 SGHNT, CDR2 YYREEE (reference sequence).

The genes are TRBV28 and TRBJ2-7; TRBD2 is a possible D gene (7 bases). The CDR3 contains 16 residues. Looked up from germline, CDR1 is MDHEN and CDR2 is SYDVKM. Trimming pared 6 bases from V and 4 bases from J, leaving 22 bases between. CDR3 sequence: CASSTIPGGLRYEQYF. The CDR3, as DNA: TGTGCCAGCAGCACTATACCCGGGGGGCTAAGGTACGAGCAGTACTTC.

This chain joins TRBV28 and TRBJ1-2; D gene unclear. The CDR3 sequence is 14 residues long. Per the germline V gene, CDR1 is MDHEN and CDR2 is SYDVKM. Trimming removed 7 bases at V and 0 bases at J, with 12 bases between. The CDR3 spells CASTREAANYGYTF. CDR3 coding DNA: TGTGCCAGCACCCGGGAGGCAGCTAACTATGGCTACACCTTC.